This is a list of T cell receptor beta chains from one sample in a study of radiotherapy plus CTLA-4 blockade in lung cancer. Sequenced by immunoSEQ multiplex PCR; TCRdb stores in-frame clones only, minus some. The data show some 78,000 clones, more than 75% seen once. This sample comprised peripheral blood, obtained from a patient treated with radiotherapy plus ipilimumab. The origin of the receptors is a human donor with non-small cell lung cancer who had stable disease on radiotherapy plus ipilimumab. CDR3s leave out the opening cysteine and the closing phenylalanine or tryptophan. Size is omitted from some rows. Given values are once, few, many or a class for expanded clones.

- | TRBV9 | ASSPLGAASGNTIY
few | TRBV7-9 | ASSSEVGPEQY
- | TRBV7-9 | ASSPRTGGETQY
- | TRBV5-4 | ASSYPGLAPSETQY
- | TRBV27 | ASSSVRTGVYGYT
- | TRBV19 | ASKRQVGDYGYT
- | TRBV5-5 | ASSFGRGDPTEAF
- | TRBV30 | AWSTRVRELYNEQF
- | TRBV6-5 | ASSSPTGRNEAF
- | TRBV25-1 | ASSEPLRGEKLF
- | TRBV19 | ASSIFPLSTGELF
- | TRBV28 | ASRWSGVNSPLH
once | TRBV19 | ASSMSGQGSRYGYT
- | TRBV6-5 | ASSPPALYEQY
- | TRBV2 | ASSEQITNYGYT
- | TRBV11-2 | ASSLQGRSGANVLT
- | TRBV18 | ASSPGGGPYEQY
once | TRBV5-1 | ASSWDGQGLGYT
- | TRBV7-8 | ASSLREGPKEAF
- | TRBV5-6 | ASSPSGATNEKLF
- | TRBV18 | ASSPSRPGAFSEQF
- | TRBV6-4 | ASARDLDYNEQF
- | TRBV7-2 | ASSEGAASGLEQY
- | TRBV9 | ASSPVGGGPSYEQY
- | TRBV6-1 | ASSPVGLYEQY
- | TRBV6-1 | ASNRSTGKGQPQH
- | TRBV19 | ARVTWGQGNTEAF